This TCR beta chain originates from a study of blood T cell repertoires in COVID-19 (dated by TCRdb to the early 2020s). With regard to the full study: Samples covering the acute and convalescent phases of COVID-19 were provided by collaborators in the United States, Italy and Spain. The material from the prospective study consisted of cDNA or gDNA derived from T cells, B-cell-depleted T cells, or PBMCs. Deeply sampled blood TCRbeta repertoires from subjects exposed to, actively infected with, or recovered from COVID-19 were included in the dataset. A freely available public database, intended as a resource for researchers studying the immune response to SARS-CoV-2, is where the repertoires were released. Samples were obtained from the ongoing ImmuneRACE study (first 160 participants) and from over a thousand subjects provided by 6 global collaborators. Nearly every sample came with metadata listing a de-identified subject ID, COVID-19 status, age in years and sex. HLA class I and class II types, where available, came from metadata supplied by the sample provider rather than from assay-based typing.

Whole blood was collected in K2EDTA tubes by collaborating institutions according to the institutions' own protocols. For TCRbeta analysis, collaborators shipped samples as frozen whole blood, isolated PBMCs, or DNA extracted from either of those sample types. The CDR3, from cysteine to phenylalanine, totals 15 residues. Left in the record is the CDR3 DNA by itself, 45 bases read in frame from the first base. CDR1 and CDR2 (MNHEY, SVGAGI) derive from the germline V gene. V is cut by 2 bases and J by 3 bases, and the space between the germline ends is 11 bases. The immunoSEQ Assay, a bias-controlled multiplex PCR, was used to amplify TCRbeta CDR3 regions from genomic DNA. On the authors' methods: Nucleated cell counts per sample were estimated from amplification of reference gene primers within the assay. To quantify the absolute abundance of each unique TCRbeta CDR3 rearrangement, sequence reads were collapsed and filtered. For each sample, productive Simpson clonality was calculated as the square root of Simpson's diversity index over productive rearrangements. The clones in this table, taken by TCRdb from immuneACCESS, are in-frame only. Not every clone is retained; where verified, under half of the shortfall comes from an unresolved V gene, and the cause of the rest is unknown. D and trimming were read from the DNA, whereas the V and J calls and clone size are those reported in that table. Across this sample there are some 20,000 clones, with about 89% seen only once. Of the sample, about 7.8% falls within the top ten clones.

To note about this clone: Its antigen remains undetermined. There are no base qualities to consult, and no much larger clone falls within one base.

Broad study findings and their caveats: How much clinical and demographic metadata was included differed by source and by participant, and the metadata was provided uncurated.

Material for sequencing was peripheral blood. Recombination connected TRBV6-5 to TRBJ1-3; the D region possibly corresponds to TRBD1 (5 bases align). This TCR derives from a woman aged 60-75 years with active COVID-19. The CDR3 in this case is CASSYGGVGGNTIYF. The DNA is TGTGCCAGCAGTTACGGGGGGGTTGGTGGAAACACCATATATTTT.